The rows below give T cell receptor beta chains drawn from one sample of a study of HIV-infected children after antiretroviral therapy interruption. TCRdb redid the calling of the 3' RACE reads with MiXCR, one entry per CDR3 protein. The sample lists over 35,000 distinct CDR3 sequences; more than 6.5% were seen once. The sample was CD45RA+ CD4+ T cells from PBMCs, pooled from several time points, taken from a donor given antiretroviral therapy, either interrupted or continuous. The receptors were sampled from a pool of human donors with HIV. Each CDR3 is given without its conserved first and last residue. Clone size is not always given. Where it is, it says once, few, many or a class for expanded clones.

j_call,clone_size,v_call,cdr3_aa
TRBJ2-3,many,TRBV30,AWSPRGLAGLTDTQY
TRBJ1-1,many,TRBV10-3,AISESQGTRGAF
TRBJ2-3,few,TRBV5-1,ASTYGTSGTDTQY
TRBJ1-2,NA,TRBV7-2,ASSLDRALGYT
TRBJ2-3,many,TRBV7-2,ASSPRTGGEADTQY
TRBJ2-5,many,TRBV5-1,ASSFFPGETQY
TRBJ2-2,many,TRBV20-1,SARSTGLLNTGELF
TRBJ1-2,many,TRBV11-2,ASSSFRDRAGGYT
TRBJ2-7,medium-sized,TRBV11-2,ASSSVDSYEQY
TRBJ2-3,few,TRBV29-1,SVDIGANTDTQY
TRBJ2-5,many,TRBV5-1,ASSLEAQGLETQY
TRBJ2-7,few,TRBV28,ASSLQVGEQY
TRBJ1-2,many,TRBV11-1,ASSPGQPDRRYT
TRBJ2-1,many,TRBV10-3,AINSGTPVGEQF
TRBJ2-3,many,TRBV21-1,ASSNRTGGVSTDTQY
TRBJ2-1,NA,TRBV7-4,ASSLTGGMNEQF
TRBJ2-1,few,TRBV6-6,ASGPSEQF
TRBJ2-6,few,TRBV6-6,ASSSKREVPGANVLT
TRBJ2-1,many,TRBV18,ASSEDRGGNEQF
TRBJ2-7,many,TRBV12-5,ASGLYVSEQY
TRBJ2-5,many,TRBV6-9,ASSPGLAGDLQETQY
TRBJ1-1,many,TRBV11-2,ASSFIGERLEAF
TRBJ2-1,few,TRBV12-3/TRBV12-4,ASRGGRGGAGYNEQF
TRBJ2-5,many,TRBV7-2,ASSLPFETQY
TRBJ1-5,many,TRBV19,ASNPTVYSNQPQH
TRBJ2-1,many,TRBV6-6,ASSDGTGGYAEQF
TRBJ2-1,many,TRBV20-1,SARVFGTSGTVYNEQF
TRBJ1-1,many,TRBV29-1,SVETPGQGANTEAF
TRBJ2-2,NA,TRBV6-2/TRBV6-3,ASSYFGELF
TRBJ2-3,NA,TRBV24-1,ATSDLGGGGGTDTQY
TRBJ2-1,many,TRBV5-1,ASSLQPIGDEQF
TRBJ2-7,many,TRBV5-4,ASSLAGGTMIYEQY
TRBJ2-3,many,TRBV13,ASSLGTGSAETLY
TRBJ2-7,NA,TRBV15,ATSGIQGFYEQY
TRBJ2-7,many,TRBV12-3/TRBV12-4,ASSFGHPYEQY
TRBJ2-5,many,TRBV12-3/TRBV12-4,ASSLTTEETQY
TRBJ1-5,many,TRBV6-1,ASSEALRQPQH
TRBJ2-1,NA,TRBV6-1,ASSITSGGRNEQF
TRBJ1-4,NA,TRBV4-2,ASSQEVPGEEKLF
TRBJ2-7,medium-sized,TRBV4-3,ASSQVGQGKGNEQY
TRBJ2-2,medium-sized,TRBV10-1,ASSVTNTGQLY
TRBJ2-1,many,TRBV10-3,AIKGTGGYNEQF
TRBJ2-7,many,TRBV28,ASSLWQIGSYEQY
TRBJ1-2,few,TRBV6-2/TRBV6-3,ASSDSGTNYGYT
TRBJ2-1,many,TRBV5-1,ASSSPFHEQF
TRBJ1-5,many,TRBV20-1,SARPPGGRDQPQH
TRBJ2-5,NA,TRBV2,ASKLWETQY
TRBJ2-3,many,TRBV7-2,ASSLDAGGTDTQY
TRBJ1-1,once,TRBV12-3/TRBV12-4,ASSYPGQGKNTEAF
TRBJ1-1,many,TRBV12-3/TRBV12-4,ASSGDKMNTEAF
TRBJ2-3,many,TRBV20-1,SASSALGFLETDTQY
TRBJ1-1,NA,TRBV19,ASSIDRGLTEAF
TRBJ2-7,many,TRBV12-3/TRBV12-4,ASSIGQGEGYEQY
TRBJ2-1,many,TRBV5-1,ASSFGGGGFNEQF
TRBJ2-2,many,TRBV2,ASSANRGGFTGELF